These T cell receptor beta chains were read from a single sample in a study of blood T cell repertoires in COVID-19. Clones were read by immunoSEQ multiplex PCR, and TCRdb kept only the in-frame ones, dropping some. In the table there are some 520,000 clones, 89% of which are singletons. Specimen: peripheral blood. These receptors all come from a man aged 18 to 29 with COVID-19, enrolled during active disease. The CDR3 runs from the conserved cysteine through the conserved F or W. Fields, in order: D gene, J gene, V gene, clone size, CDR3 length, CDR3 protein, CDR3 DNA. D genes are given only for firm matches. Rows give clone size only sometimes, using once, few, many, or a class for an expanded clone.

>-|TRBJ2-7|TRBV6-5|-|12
CASSYRRGEQYF
TGTGCCAGCAGTTACCGTCGGGGCGAGCAGTACTTC
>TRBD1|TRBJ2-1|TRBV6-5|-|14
CASSPGGSYNEQFF
TGTGCCAGCAGTCCAGGGGGCTCCTACAATGAGCAGTTCTTC
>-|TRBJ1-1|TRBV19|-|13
CASARSLNTEAFF
TGTGCCTCCGCTCGCAGTTTGAACACTGAAGCTTTCTTT
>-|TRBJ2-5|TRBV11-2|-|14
CASSGWEDQETQYF
TGTGCCAGCAGCGGGTGGGAGGATCAAGAGACCCAGTACTTC
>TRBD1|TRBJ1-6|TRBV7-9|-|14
CASSLRTGDSPLHF
TGTGCCAGCAGCTTACGTACAGGGGACTCACCCCTCCACTTT
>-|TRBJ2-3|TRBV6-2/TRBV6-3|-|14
CASSGGTSTDTQYF
TGTGCCAGCAGCGGCGGAACTAGCACAGATACGCAGTATTTT
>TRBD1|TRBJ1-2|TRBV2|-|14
CASSSGTGDYGYTF
TGTGCCAGCAGTTCCGGGACAGGGGACTATGGCTACACCTTC
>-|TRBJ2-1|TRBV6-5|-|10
CASGRGEQFF
TGTGCCAGCGGCCGGGGGGAGCAGTTCTTC
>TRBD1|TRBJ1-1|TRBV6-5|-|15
CASSYSTGAHTEAFF
TGTGCCAGCAGTTACTCGACAGGGGCGCACACTGAAGCTTTCTTT
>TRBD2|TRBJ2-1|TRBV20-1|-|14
CSASLGLALFEQFF
TGCAGTGCTAGTTTAGGACTAGCGTTGTTTGAGCAGTTCTTC
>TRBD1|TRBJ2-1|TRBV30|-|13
CAWNRQGASEQFF
TGTGCCTGGAACCGACAGGGGGCTAGTGAGCAGTTCTTC
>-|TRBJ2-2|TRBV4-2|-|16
CASSQEGAAGTGELFF
TGTGCCAGCAGCCAAGAGGGGGCGGCGGGCACCGGGGAGCTGTTTTTT
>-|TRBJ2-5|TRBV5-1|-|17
CASSLDGAPSGQETQYF
TGCGCCAGCAGCTTGGATGGTGCCCCCTCAGGACAAGAGACCCAGTACTTC
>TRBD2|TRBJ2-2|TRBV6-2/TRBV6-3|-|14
CASSLAGGAGELFF
TGTGCCAGCAGCCTAGCGGGAGGCGCCGGGGAGCTGTTTTTT
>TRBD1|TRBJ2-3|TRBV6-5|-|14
CASARTGFVDTQYF
TGTGCCAGCGCCCGGACAGGGTTTGTAGATACGCAGTATTTT
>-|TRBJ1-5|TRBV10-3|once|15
CAISVGGMGNQPQHF
TGTGCCATCAGTGTCGGGGGAATGGGCAATCAGCCCCAGCATTTT
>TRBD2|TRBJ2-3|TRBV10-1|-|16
CASSRSSGRGTDTQYF
TGCGCCAGCAGTCGGTCTAGCGGGAGGGGCACAGATACGCAGTATTTT
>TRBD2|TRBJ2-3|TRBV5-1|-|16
CASSVTSGGPTDTQYF
TGCGCCAGCAGCGTGACTAGCGGGGGTCCCACAGATACGCAGTATTTT
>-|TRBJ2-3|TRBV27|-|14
CASSLYTGRDTQYF
TGTGCCAGCAGTTTATATACAGGGAGAGATACGCAGTATTTT
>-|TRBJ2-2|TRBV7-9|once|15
CASSPRDTNTGELFF
TGTGCCAGCAGCCCAAGAGACACAAACACCGGGGAGCTGTTTTTT
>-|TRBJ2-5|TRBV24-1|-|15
CATSDTGRGQETQYF
TGTGCCACCAGTGATACAGGGAGGGGGCAAGAGACCCAGTACTTC
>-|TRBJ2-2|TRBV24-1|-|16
CATSGPGQFLTGELFF
TGTGCCACCAGTGGGCCAGGACAGTTCCTCACCGGGGAGCTGTTTTTT
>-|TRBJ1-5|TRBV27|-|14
CASSLTGYNQPQHF
TGTGCCAGCAGCTTGACCGGGTATAATCAGCCCCAGCATTTT
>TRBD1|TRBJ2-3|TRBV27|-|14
CASSLWQGADTQYF
TGTGCCAGCAGTTTATGGCAGGGGGCAGATACGCAGTATTTT
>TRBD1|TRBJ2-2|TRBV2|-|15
CASSLTGANTGELFF
TGTGCCAGCAGCCTCACAGGGGCGAACACCGGGGAGCTGTTTTTT
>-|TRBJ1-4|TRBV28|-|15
CASSLSAGLSEKLFF
TGTGCCAGCAGTTTATCAGCGGGCCTAAGTGAAAAACTGTTTTTT
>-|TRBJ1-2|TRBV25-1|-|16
CASSDQPGRQKNGYTF
TGTGCCAGCAGTGACCAGCCCGGCAGACAGAAGAATGGCTACACCTTC
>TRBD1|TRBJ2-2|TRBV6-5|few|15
CASSYDRGWAGELFF
TGTGCCAGCAGTTACGACAGGGGCTGGGCCGGGGAGCTGTTTTTT
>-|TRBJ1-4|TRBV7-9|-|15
CASTYEGELNEKLFF
TGTGCCAGCACCTATGAGGGGGAGCTTAATGAAAAACTGTTTTTT
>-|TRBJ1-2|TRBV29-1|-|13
CSATIYSNYGYTF
TGCAGCGCCACCATCTATTCTAACTATGGCTACACCTTC
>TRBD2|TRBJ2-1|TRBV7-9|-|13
CASSPSGDNEQFF
TGTGCCAGCAGCCCTAGCGGTGACAATGAGCAGTTCTTC
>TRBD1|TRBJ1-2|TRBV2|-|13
CASFPGQDYGYTF
TGTGCCAGCTTCCCTGGACAGGACTATGGCTACACCTTC
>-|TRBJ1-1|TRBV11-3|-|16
CASSLPMGGLGTEAFF
TGTGCCAGCAGCTTACCCATGGGGGGGCTAGGCACTGAAGCTTTCTTT
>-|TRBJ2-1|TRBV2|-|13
CASIYTSYNEQFF
TGTGCCAGCATTTATACTTCCTACAATGAGCAGTTCTTC
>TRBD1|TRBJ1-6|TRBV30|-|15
CAWSGTGRPNSPLHF
TGTGCCTGGAGTGGGACAGGGCGCCCTAATTCACCCCTCCACTTT
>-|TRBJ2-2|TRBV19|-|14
CASNRELNTGELFF
TGTGCCAGTAACCGGGAGCTGAACACCGGGGAGCTGTTTTTT
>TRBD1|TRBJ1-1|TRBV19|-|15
CASSVRTGGGHEAFF
TGTGCCAGTAGTGTTAGGACAGGGGGCGGACATGAAGCTTTCTTT
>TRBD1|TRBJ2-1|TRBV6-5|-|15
CASRTGGRSYNEQFF
TGTGCCAGCAGGACAGGGGGCAGGTCCTACAATGAGCAGTTCTTC
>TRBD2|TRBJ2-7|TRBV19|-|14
CASRPGGTTYEQYF
TGTGCCAGTAGACCGGGAGGGACGACCTACGAGCAGTACTTC
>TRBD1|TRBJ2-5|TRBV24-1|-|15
CATSEVQGARETQYF
TGTGCCACCAGTGAAGTACAGGGGGCGCGGGAGACCCAGTACTTC
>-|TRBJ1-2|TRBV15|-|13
CATSRDSNYGYTF
TGTGCCACCAGCAGGGACAGCAACTATGGCTACACCTTC
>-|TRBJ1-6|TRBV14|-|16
CASSQDDRRANSPLHF
TGTGCCAGCAGCCAAGACGACAGAAGGGCTAATTCACCCCTCCACTTT